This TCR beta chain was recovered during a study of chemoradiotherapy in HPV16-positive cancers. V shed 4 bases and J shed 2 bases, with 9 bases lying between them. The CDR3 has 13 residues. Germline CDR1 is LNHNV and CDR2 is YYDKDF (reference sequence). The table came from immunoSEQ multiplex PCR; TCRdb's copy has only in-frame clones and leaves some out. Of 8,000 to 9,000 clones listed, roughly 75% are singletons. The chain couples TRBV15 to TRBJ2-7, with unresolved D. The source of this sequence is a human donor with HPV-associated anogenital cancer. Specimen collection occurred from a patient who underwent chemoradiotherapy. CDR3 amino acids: CATSNGKTYEQYF. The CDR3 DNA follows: TGTGCCACCAGCAACGGCAAAACCTACGAGCAGTACTTC.